This T cell receptor beta chain was sequenced for a study of graft-versus-host responses after intestinal transplantation. The overall study: Multivisceral, liver-intestinal, or isolated intestinal grafts were transplanted into recipients. Study-level points and caveats: The highest levels of circulating GvH clones went along with early declines in HvG clones after transplant.

On this clone itself: Its specificity is unknown.

This table comes from immunoSEQ multiplex PCR, and its TCRdb copy is limited to in-frame clones, with some not included. The sample yields approximately 39,000 clones, less than 95% seen once. Germline V lookup: CDR1 LNHDA, CDR2 SQIVND (reference sequence). CDR3 length: 20 amino acids. V was clipped by 5 bases and J by 6 bases; unmatched bases: 22. The TCR was taken from a human donor who was the organ donor for an intestinal transplant. The rearrangement links TRBV19 to TRBJ1-5, with 10 nucleotides matching TRBD1. The sequenced sample was unstimulated CD4+ T cells sorted from spleen or lymph node cells, obtained before transplant. The CDR3 protein is CASSLQGQGGFPISGQPQHF. In DNA form, the CDR3 reads TGTGCCAGTAGTCTCCAAGGACAGGGGGGTTTTCCAATTTCGGGTCAGCCCCAGCATTTT.